Sequencing of this T cell receptor (beta chain) was carried out in a study of neurological immune-mediated disorders. This clonotype was counted at least ten times. Its antigen is not identified. Template-switch 5'RACE cDNA synthesis added a 10-nucleotide unique molecular identifier. Over 180 million TCR-beta sequences from 15-18 subjects were obtained in each sequencing run. TCRdb analysed the 5' RACE reads with MiXCR anew, one entry per CDR3 protein. The table records just under 60,000 distinct CDR3 sequences, 2% to 3% of them present only once. Findings of the study overall: Multiple sclerosis, the disease with the least TCR clonal expansion, fell below healthy controls, whereas HTLV-1-associated myelopathy showed the most. No CDR3 amino acid sequences recurred among expanded clones across subjects, suggesting private repertoires in all groups.

The CDR3 sequence is 14 residues long. Germline V gives CDR1 SGHRS, CDR2 YFSETQ. Trimming cost V 4 bases and J 0 bases, with 10 bases left between them. This TCR came from a man aged 45-60 years with multiple sclerosis. The material sequenced was PBMCs. V gene TRBV5-1 combines with J gene TRBJ2-5; either TRBD1 or TRBD2 may supply D (5 bases each). This chain's CDR3 is CASSLGTYQETQYF. In DNA, the CDR3 is TGCGCCAGCAGCCTCGGGACGTACCAAGAGACCCAGTACTTC.